The TCR beta chain under discussion was sequenced for a study of Graves' ophthalmopathy and Graves' hyperthyroidism. Study-level results: Ophthalmopathy progression cases were predicted by the model with 70.59% sensitivity and around 72% specificity.

This clonotype appeared a few times. No antigen is known for it. Germline loops: CDR1 GTSNPN, CDR2 SVGIG (reference sequence). V dropped 7 bases and J dropped 5 bases, with 9 bases sitting between them. The CDR3 is 11 residues long. Amplified material comprised TCR beta CDR3 regions derived from RNA transcripts. HTBI-primed first-round RT-PCR preceded second-round multiplex PCR. TCRdb re-derived calls from the multiplex PCR reads in MiXCR, one entry per CDR3 protein. The table lists under 400,000 distinct CDR3 sequences, 15% to 20% of them singletons. The V and J genes are TRBV30 and TRBJ2-1; D call uncertain. Sequencing used peripheral blood. This sequence originates from an adult man with Graves' ophthalmopathy. CDR3 in amino acids: CALRSHNEQFF. For the CDR3, the DNA is TGTGCCTTAAGATCTCACAATGAGCAGTTCTTC.